Included here is one TCR beta chain sequence, with context. Its specificity is not known. This sample stems from a study of shared clonotypes between healthy human individuals. Notes on the study in general: Naive CD4 clonotype sharing across a few donors was approximately 5%. Lower generation probabilities were found for non-shared clonotypes than for those shared by all four donors. Clonotype sharing among the donors was expected to vary with sequencing depth.

Trimming removed 5 bases at V and 0 bases at J, with 17 bases between. Germline values: CDR1 SGHTA, CDR2 FQGNSA. The CDR3 runs 16 residues. TCRdb keeps only in-frame clones here, not all; method: immunoSEQ multiplex PCR. Here the sample spans some 1.5 million clones, more than 95% being singletons. Material for sequencing was naive CD4+ T cells sorted from blood. The sample's subset: CD45RA+ positively selected. The V and J genes are TRBV7-2 and TRBJ2-7; D tentatively fits TRBD1 or TRBD2 (5 bases each). The origin of this receptor is a man aged 25 to 45 in good health. In nucleotides, the CDR3 is TGTGCCAGCAGCCCATACGGGGCCAGGAGCTCCTACGAGCAGTACTTC. This codes for CASSPYGARSSYEQYF.